One and the same sample provided the 6 T cell receptor beta chains below, sequenced in a study of CD8+CD57+ T cells in acquired aplastic anemia. The TCR beta profiling, which covered VDJ combination and CDR3 sequence, was carried out using genomic DNA as the template. TCRdb redid the calling of the reads with MiXCR, one entry per CDR3 protein. The table lists about 190,000 distinct CDR3 sequences, roughly half of them singletons. The sample consisted of sorted CD4+, CD8+, or CD8+CD57+ T cells (not recorded which) from PBMCs. The source of these receptors is a human donor in good health, serving as a control.

This clonotype was counted a single time. This chain joins TRBV9 and TRBJ2-3; tentatively, D is TRBD1 (6 bases). In germline, CDR1 is SGDLS, CDR2 YYNGEE. V shed 3 bases and J shed 2 bases, with 16 bases lying between them. The CDR3 runs 16 residues. The CDR3 DNA follows: TGTGCCAGCAGCGCCACCGGGACATATTCCACAGATACGCAGTATTTT. Translation: CASSATGTYSTDTQYF.

This clonotype was recorded many times. The chain uses TRBV9 and TRBJ2-3; weak D call: TRBD1 (6 bases). Trimming cost V 1 base and J 2 bases, with 8 bases left between them. The V gene's germline CDR1 is SGDLS and CDR2 YYNGEE. This CDR3 comprises 14 residues. The CDR3 protein is CASSVTGSTDTQYF. The CDR3 DNA reads TGTGCCAGCAGCGTAACAGGGTCCACAGATACGCAGTATTTT. The complete variable domain, with remaining parts taken from reference TRBV9 and TRBJ2-3, reads DSGVTQTPKHLITATGQRVTLRCSPRSGDLSVYWYQQSLDQGLQFLIQYYNGEERAKGNILERFSAQQFPDLHSELNLSSLELGDSALYFCASSVTGSTDTQYFGPGTRLTVL.

The chain recombines TRBV7-2 with TRBJ1-5; 9 bases agree with TRBD1. Germline trimming cut 5 bases from V and 6 bases from J; bases unmatched to any gene: 8. The CDR3 covers 15 residues. CDR1 is SGHTA and CDR2 is FQGNSA in the germline V gene. As DNA, the CDR3 is TGTGCCAGCAGCCAAGCCGACAGGGGGAGTCAGCCCCAGCATTTT. This sequence encodes CASSQADRGSQPQHF.

The chain links TRBV12-3 or TRBV12-4 to TRBJ1-2, with unresolved D. The CDR3 contains 14 residues. V lost 3 bases, J lost 0 bases, and 8 bases lay in between. This CDR3 is CASSFYSSNYGYTF. In DNA form, the CDR3 reads TGTGCCAGCAGTTTTTACAGCTCTAACTATGGCTACACCTTC.

This clonotype was observed many times. This chain joins TRBV7-2 and TRBJ2-3; D tentatively reads TRBD1 or TRBD2 (6 bases each). With 3 bases removed from V and 3 bases from J, the gap between germline ends came to 19 bases. Germline V gene sequence: CDR1 SGHTA, CDR2 FQGNSA. The length of the CDR3 is 17 residues. CDR3 in DNA: TGTGCCAGCAGCTTGGGGAAGAACCTAGGGGGGACAGATACGCAGTATTTT. It codes for CASSLGKNLGGTDTQYF. Variable domain in full (rest from reference TRBV7-2 and TRBJ2-3): GAGVSQSPSNKVTEKGKDVELRCDPISGHTALYWYRQSLGQGLEFLIYFQGNSAPDKSGLPSDRFSAERTGGSVSTLTIQRTQQEDSAVYLCASSLGKNLGGTDTQYFGPGTRLTVL.

This clonotype was detected many times. The chain is built from TRBV27 and TRBJ2-1, with 7 bases aligning to TRBD2. The CDR3 contains 11 residues. V shed 5 bases, J shed 15 bases, and the junction held 7 bases outside the gene matches. Germline CDR1 is MNHEY and CDR2 is SMNVEV (reference sequence). CDR3 coding DNA: TGTGCCAGCAGTCCCGGACTAGTACGGTTCTTC. It specifies CASSPGLVRFF.